The clone carrying this T cell receptor (beta chain) was seen repeatedly, ten times or more. Its specificity is unknown. The sample is drawn from a study of CD8+CD57+ T cells in acquired aplastic anemia. Whole-study results and caveats: Shared by patients and controls, almost 30 CD8+ CDR3s were abundant in patients.

TCR beta VDJ and CDR3 profiles were obtained from a genomic DNA template. TCRdb re-analysed the reads in MiXCR, keeping a single row per CDR3 protein. The table includes under 200,000 distinct CDR3 sequences, roughly 43% detected once. Germline-derived CDR1 and CDR2 are SGHVS and FQNEAQ. The CDR3 spans 14 residues. Trimming took off 6 bases at V and 7 bases at J, with 13 bases between the two ends. Patients chosen for sequencing had shown CD8+CD57+ cell expansion by flow cytometry. The source is a human donor with aplastic anemia. The sequenced material came from sorted CD4+, CD8+, or CD8+CD57+ T cells (not recorded which) from PBMCs. V usage is TRBV7-8 and J usage is TRBJ1-6, with D possibly matching TRBD1 (5 bases). The CDR3 DNA reads TGTGCCAGCAGGGAGGGGCTGGAAAATTCACCCCTCCACTTT. Encoded protein: CASREGLENSPLHF.